This T cell receptor (beta chain) was sequenced during a study of blood T cell repertoires in COVID-19. For the study at large: PBMCs, B-cell-depleted T cells, or T cells were the source of the cDNA or gDNA that made up the material.

Only in-frame clones appear in the TCRdb table, and some are missing; sequencing was by immunoSEQ multiplex PCR. The sample carries 65,000 to 100,000 clones, approximately 86% recorded once. This clone was picked up one time. The source is an elderly woman with acute or convalescent COVID-19. What was sequenced was peripheral blood.

CDR3 residues: CASSPDIGRVYNEQFF. CDR3 sequence (DNA): TGTGCCAGCAGCCCCGACATCGGGAGGGTCTACAATGAGCAGTTCTTC. The chain uses TRBV11-2 and TRBJ2-1, with TRBD2 matching over 8 bases. The V gene's germline CDR1 is SGHAT and CDR2 FQNNGV. The V gene end was trimmed by 5 bases and the J gene end by 3 bases; junction bases not matched to a gene: 9. The CDR3 loop spans 16 amino acids.